This record covers a single T cell receptor (beta chain). This clone turned up a few times. Its antigen remains undetermined. No much larger clonotype is one base removed from it; base qualities were not supplied. The entire isolated RNA was reverse transcribed using the High Capacity cDNA Reverse Transcription Kit, and thus expressed TCRB transcripts were sequenced. Naive, central memory and regulatory T cell samples underwent deep immunoSEQ sequencing, averaging roughly 3.5 million total reads per sample. Sorted cells were lysed in RLT buffer, and RNA was extracted using DNase-treated RNeasy Micro or Mini kits according to cell number. Each cell subset was processed separately to prevent cross-contamination, with patient and healthy donor samples processed together. Using the immunoSEQ multiplex PCR, TCRB sequences were amplified from cDNA into 87-bp fragments spanning the CDR3 region. Sequencing of the amplicons was done on the Illumina HiSeq platform. Per the original workflow: Synthetic template baselines were used to correct PCR bias computationally, reads within Hamming distance 2 were collapsed, and singletons that could not be merged were discarded. Reads were aligned against IMGT so that V, D and J genes, CDR3 length and insertions or deletions at six rearrangement sites could be assigned. Within each subset, clonotype counts were normalized to sorted cell number, and only after that were true diversity and Gini coefficients computed with the tcR R package. The overlap coefficient, calculated on TCRB nucleotide sequences, was used to quantify repertoire sharing. As a proxy for the pre-selection repertoire, out-of-frame TCRB sequences from naive cells were analyzed. Sourced from immuneACCESS, this table was stored by TCRdb with only in-frame sequences that have V and J called. A share of the clones is absent; for the studies checked, an unresolved V gene accounts for under half, and the remainder has no known explanation. Clone size and the V and J calls come from that table; the DNA yielded D and trimming. The sample includes 620,000 or so clones, with less than 20% observed a single time. The ten largest clones add up to more than 0.08% of the sample.

This sample was taken from a study of beta chain features in type 1 diabetes (dated by TCRdb to 2017 to 2018). Concerning the study at large: Mean age, gender distribution, total cell number and subset yield were not different between patients and healthy donors. The study compared the TCRB repertoires of sorted circulating CD4+ T cell subsets in recently diagnosed type 1 diabetes patients with those in matched healthy donors. A total of 107,917,701 sorted cells were examined across all samples, and a strong correlation was observed between cell number per subset and RNA yield. Naive and central memory subsets were obtained from all 30 or so donors, but regulatory and stem cell-like memory subsets were isolated from only 8 patients and 8 healthy donors. What the study reported, not specific to this receptor: Because cDNA rather than genomic DNA was sequenced, highly expressing activated cells could have been over-represented, although no difference in activation and CD3 levels was found between groups. PCR may preferentially amplify shorter templates, but because patient and control samples were amplified and corrected together, any resulting skew would affect both groups equally. At VDJ recombination sites, patients with type 1 diabetes made fewer insertions and deleted more nucleotides, a pattern implying thymic rearrangement abnormalities. Naive, central memory and regulatory TCRB repertoires appeared to be more similar among patients than among healthy donors. Because the HLA sub-analyses included only small numbers of individuals, any influence of HLA type on TCRB rearrangement was left unresolved. Type 1 diabetes patients showed a moderate but significant shortening of TCRB CDR3 length in all four CD4+ subsets.

Each donor gave one peripheral blood draw, averaging approximately 120 mL, which was collected into heparinised tubes. Naive, central memory, regulatory and stem cell-like memory CD4+ T cells were sorted on a BD FACSAria II using a panel including CD45RO, CCR7, CD25, CD127, CD95 and CD27. Every sorted population had a purity above 95%. PBMCs were isolated immediately by Lymphoprep density gradient centrifugation and stained directly without culture. To minimize batch effects, samples were stained and sorted in pairs, one healthy donor with one patient per experiment. Sequencing was performed on naive CD4+ T cells from blood. According to the study, the label for this sample's cell subset or site signals: true naive CD4+ T cells. The TCR comes from a young man in good health.

The nucleotide sequence is TGTGCCTCCAAAGCGGGGGGGGAAGAGACCCAGTACTTC. The translation is CASKAGGEETQYF. Recombination linked TRBV10-3 to TRBJ2-5, and 10 junctional nucleotides match TRBD2. CDR1 is given as ENHRY and CDR2 as SYGVKD, both from the germline V gene. The CDR3 has 13 amino acids, counting the end cysteine and phenylalanine. Only the CDR3 DNA is retained, 39 bases long and in frame from the first base. V is trimmed back by 11 bases and J by 3 bases, and the junction contains 6 bases that no gene match accounts for.